This TCR beta chain emerged from a study of blood T cell repertoires in COVID-19. For the study at large: Acute and convalescent COVID-19 specimens originated in the United States, Italy and Spain.

Germline-derived CDR1 and CDR2 are SGHTA and FQGTGA. Trimming cost V 4 bases and J 2 bases, with 12 bases left between them. The CDR3 contains 14 residues. Libraries were prepared by immunoSEQ multiplex PCR; TCRdb keeps only in-frame clonotypes and omits some of them. The sample shows some 50,000 clones, approximately 84% of them seen only once. The genes are TRBV7-3 and TRBJ2-7, with a tentative D call TRBD1 (6 bases). Sequencing used peripheral blood. This TCR came from a human donor in a cohort sampled during active COVID-19. CDR3 coding DNA: TGTGCCAGCAGCTCCTACAGGGCCCCCTACGAGCAGTACTTC. This sequence encodes CASSSYRAPYEQYF.